This entry features one T cell receptor (beta chain) sequence. The data originate from a study of blood T cell repertoires in COVID-19. Study details: Samples taken during acute and convalescent COVID-19 were collected in the United States, Italy and Spain. PBMCs, B-cell-depleted T cells, or T cells were the source of the cDNA or gDNA that made up the material.

In the original processing: From reference gene primer amplification, estimates of nucleated cell counts were derived. Assay: immunoSEQ multiplex PCR; the TCRdb copy retains only in-frame clones and omits some. V and J calls and clone size are those listed in that table; D and trimming were worked out from the DNA. The data show 150,000 or so clones, more than 75% seen once. The sample comprised peripheral blood. The clonotype originates from an older man with acute or convalescent COVID-19.

The CDR3 coding sequence is TGTGCCAGCAGTTTATCTGGGGCTGGCTACACCTTC. This codes for CASSLSGAGYTF. The genes are TRBV28 and TRBJ1-2; TRBD1 is a possible D gene (5 bases). The germline V gene encodes CDR1 MDHEN and CDR2 SYDVKM. The CDR3 has 12 residues. Trimming pared 1 base from V and 7 bases from J, leaving 7 bases between.